This passage covers 32 T cell receptor beta chains from one sample sequenced in a study of blood T cells in healthy people across ages. It was with a sample-barcoded 5' primer and a J-beta primer mix that a second PCR of roughly 7 to 11 cycles was run. TCRdb re-called the 5' RACE reads with MiXCR, one entry per CDR3 protein. Here the sample spans approximately 1,000,000 distinct CDR3 sequences, 40% to 55% being singletons. Sequenced sample: blood. All receptors come from a woman aged 55 to 70 in good health.

The gene calls are TRBV9 and TRBJ2-2; D unclear. Trimming cost V 0 bases and J 7 bases, with 7 bases left between them. Germline CDR1 is SGDLS and CDR2 is YYNGEE. This CDR3 has 13 residues. The CDR3 DNA sequence: TGTGCCAGCAGCGTAGAGGCCAACGGGGAGCTGTTTTTT. Protein sequence: CASSVEANGELFF.

This clonotype appeared many times. The rearrangement joins TRBV6-5 to TRBJ2-3; no clear D gene. Deletions cut 2 bases from V and 3 bases from J, with 6 bases between. The length of the CDR3 is 13 residues. Germline loops: CDR1 MNHEY, CDR2 SVGAGI. This CDR3 is CASSYRATDTQYF. DNA for the CDR3: TGTGCCAGCAGTTACAGGGCGACAGATACGCAGTATTTT.

V usage is TRBV4-2 and J usage is TRBJ2-1; tentatively, D is TRBD1 (5 bases). The CDR3 runs 15 residues. Germline CDR1 LGHNA, CDR2 YNFKEQ. Trimming pared 0 bases from V and 10 bases from J, leaving 16 bases between. The CDR3 reads CASSQEGPRNYEQFF. The CDR3 nucleotides read TGTGCCAGCAGCCAAGAGGGGCCCCGAAATTACGAGCAGTTCTTC.

The chain joins TRBV20-1 to TRBJ2-7; maybe TRBD2 (6 bases). CDR1 is DFQATT, CDR2 SNEGSKA, per germline (reference sequence). V was shortened by 6 bases and J by 3 bases, with 18 bases between the two germline ends. This CDR3 contains 14 residues. In nucleotides, the CDR3 is TGCAGTGCCCAGTCCTTGGCTAGCGACTACGAGCAGTACTTC. It specifies CSAQSLASDYEQYF.

This rearrangement joins TRBV6-6 to TRBJ2-2; TRBD2 matches at 9 bases. V shed 4 bases, J shed 6 bases, and the junction held 6 bases outside the gene matches. The germline gives CDR1 MNHNY, CDR2 SVGAGI (reference sequence). The CDR3 length is 15 residues. The CDR3 region is CASSLTSGGAGELFF. The CDR3 nucleotides are TGTGCCAGCAGTTTGACTAGCGGAGGGGCCGGGGAGCTGTTTTTT.

The chain recombines TRBV20-1 with TRBJ2-3; D ambiguous. Germline CDR1 is DFQATT and CDR2 is SNEGSKA (reference sequence). The CDR3 extends over 14 amino acids. The ends were cut back, 3 bases at V and 1 base at J, with 11 bases in the middle. This CDR3 is CSARVQTGTDTQYF. Here the CDR3 DNA reads TGCAGTGCTAGGGTACAGACCGGCACAGATACGCAGTATTTT.

The chain is built from TRBV20-1 and TRBJ2-7, with 12 bases that match TRBD2. V was clipped by 5 bases and J by 2 bases; unmatched bases: 10. The CDR3 spans 16 residues. Germline V lookup: CDR1 DFQATT, CDR2 SNEGSKA (reference sequence). The CDR3 sequence is CSALTSGSGSPYEQYF. In DNA, the CDR3 is TGCAGTGCTTTGACTAGCGGGAGTGGTAGTCCCTACGAGCAGTACTTC.

This clonotype was seen repeatedly, ten times or more. The genes are TRBV3-1 and TRBJ2-5, with TRBD2 matching over 15 bases. This CDR3 has 16 residues. Germline V gene data show CDR1 as LGHDT and CDR2 as YNNKEL (reference sequence). J was trimmed by 4 bases and V by 4 bases; bases with no gene match: 4. DNA of the CDR3: TGTGCCAGCAGCCGAGGACTAGCGGGAGGGGGAGAGACCCAGTACTTC. The encoded protein is CASSRGLAGGGETQYF.

This clonotype has a handful of counts. The chain uses TRBV20-1 and TRBJ2-7; a possible D gene is TRBD1 (5 bases). Germline-derived CDR1 and CDR2 are DFQATT and SNEGSKA (reference sequence). CDR3 length: 17 amino acids. V lost 8 bases and J lost 4, with 30 bases in between. The CDR3, as DNA: TGCAGTTGGGGCGCGATTCCGACAGCCCAGGTTCTATACGAGCAGTACTTC. It specifies CSWGAIPTAQVLYEQYF.

This sequence joins TRBV18 and TRBJ2-4; no definite D call. This CDR3 region has 14 residues. The V gene's germline CDR1 is KGHSH and CDR2 LQKENI. V lost 4 bases and J 7 bases, leaving 14 bases between the germline ends. The CDR3 DNA reads TGTGCCAGCTCACTCGAAGTGGTGCGGAACATTCAGTACTTC. Translated, it gives CASSLEVVRNIQYF.

The genes are TRBV3-1 and TRBJ2-7, with no clear D. The germline V gene encodes CDR1 LGHDT and CDR2 YNNKEL (reference sequence). The CDR3 contains 15 residues. The V and J ends lost 0 bases and 0 bases respectively, with 9 bases between them. CDR3 bases: TGTGCCAGCAGCCAAGAGGGCAGGAACTCCTACGAGCAGTACTTC. Translating gives CASSQEGRNSYEQYF.

This rearrangement joins TRBV27 to TRBJ2-6, with TRBD2 matching 13 bases. The CDR3 has 18 residues. CDR1 is MNHEY and CDR2 is SMNVEV in the germline V gene (reference sequence). Losses at the gene ends were 6 bases for V and 0 bases for J; bases not matched to a gene: 5. The CDR3 sequence is CASRKGLAGVSGANVLTF. The CDR3 DNA follows: TGTGCCAGCAGGAAAGGACTAGCGGGGGTCTCTGGGGCCAACGTCCTGACTTTC.

This clonotype was seen a single time. The chain carries TRBV13 and TRBJ1-1; D ambiguous. Trimming took off 5 bases at V and 6 bases at J, with 13 bases between the two ends. Germline CDR1 PRHDT, CDR2 FYEKMQ (reference sequence). CDR3 length equals 13 residues. The CDR3 region has the DNA TGTGCCAGCAGCCTCCCGGGGAGGGCTGAAGCTTTCTTT. Residues: CASSLPGRAEAFF. The full variable domain, with the rest looked up from reference TRBV13 and TRBJ1-1, is AAGVIQSPRHLIKEKRETATLKCYPIPRHDTVYWYQQGPGQDPQFLISFYEKMQSDKGSIPDRFSAQQFSDYHSELNMSSLELGDSALYFCASSLPGRAEAFFGQGTRLTVV.

This chain connects TRBV10-3 to TRBJ2-7; D unresolved. Germline assignment: CDR1 ENHRY and CDR2 SYGVKD. V gave up 0 bases and J gave up 5 bases, with 14 bases separating them. CDR3 size: 15 residues. The CDR3, as DNA: TGTGCCATCAGTGAGTCGATAAACCGCCCTAACGAGCAGTACTTC. Translated, it gives CAISESINRPNEQYF.

This clonotype has more than one count but fewer than ten. Mismatch with germline at one junction end may stem from a read error. V is TRBV7-8 and J is TRBJ2-7; D is unclear. CDR3 length equals 12 residues. CDR1 is SGHVS, CDR2 FQNEAQ, per germline. Here the CDR3 reads CASSLAGPEEYF. For the CDR3, the DNA is TGTGCCAGCAGCTTAGCCGGACCCGAGGAGTACTTC.

This clonotype was seen a few times. V and J are TRBV30 and TRBJ2-5; perhaps TRBD2 as D (5 bases). Germline values: CDR1 GTSNPN, CDR2 SVGIG (reference sequence). The germline V and J ends were trimmed by 5 bases and 7 bases, with 29 bases remaining between them. The CDR3 is made up of 17 amino acids. The CDR3 region is CAWGPQRYEGRWGTQYF. The CDR3 region has the DNA TGTGCCTGGGGCCCCCAGCGATATGAGGGCCGTTGGGGGACCCAGTACTTC. The whole variable domain, filled in from reference TRBV30 and TRBJ2-5, reads SQTIHQWPATLVQPVGSPLSLECTVEGTSNPNLYWYRQAAGRGLQLLFYSVGIGQISSEVPQNLSASRPQDRQFILSSKKLLLSDSGFYLCAWGPQRYEGRWGTQYFGPGTRLLVL.

V usage is TRBV12-5 and J usage is TRBJ2-7; D gene unclear. V shed 4 bases and J shed 3 bases, with 16 bases lying between them. The germline V gene encodes CDR1 LGHNT and CDR2 FRNRAP. This CDR3 is built from 15 residues. The CDR3 region has the DNA TGTGCTAGTGGTTCGCCCCCGTGGACCTACTACGAGCAGTACTTC. Its translation is CASGSPPWTYYEQYF.

The chain couples TRBV29-1 to TRBJ1-2, with no clear D. The CDR3 length is 18 residues. Germline V gene data show CDR1 as SQVTM and CDR2 as ANQGSEA. V dropped 3 bases and J dropped 5 bases, with 28 bases sitting between them. CDR3 nucleotide sequence: TGCAGCGTTGATCTCCTGCAGCTTCACGCGTGGCCAGAGTATGGCTACACCTTC. This translates into CSVDLLQLHAWPEYGYTF.

The chain recombines TRBV12-3 or TRBV12-4 with TRBJ2-1; D might be TRBD2 (6 bases). CDR3 length equals 16 residues. V was clipped by 6 bases and J by 1 base, with 16 bases between them. CDR3: CASSQPGLISYNEQFF. Written as DNA, the CDR3 is TGTGCCAGCAGCCAACCGGGACTGATATCCTACAATGAGCAGTTCTTC.

The chain joins TRBV6-1 to TRBJ1-4, with D maybe TRBD1 (5 bases). Germline V gene sequence: CDR1 MNHNS, CDR2 SASEGT. V shed 0 bases and J shed 3 bases, with 11 bases lying between them. This CDR3 has 16 residues. The CDR3 sequence: CASSEASGRANEKLFF. The CDR3, as DNA: TGTGCCAGCAGTGAAGCCTCAGGGAGGGCTAATGAAAAACTGTTTTTT.

CDR3 loop: CSARDPGRRSSYNSPLHF. CDR3 bases: TGCAGTGCTAGAGATCCAGGACGGAGGAGCTCCTATAATTCACCCCTCCACTTT. The V call is TRBV20-1, the J call TRBJ1-6; unclear D gene. Germline V lookup: CDR1 DFQATT, CDR2 SNEGSKA (reference sequence). The length of the CDR3 is 18 residues. The V and J ends lost 0 bases and 0 bases respectively, with 15 bases between them.

The chain couples TRBV6-5 to TRBJ2-3; TRBD2 aligns across 10 bases. Germline V lookup: CDR1 MNHEY, CDR2 SVGAGI. This CDR3 region has 16 residues. The ends lost 2 bases at V and 4 bases at J; junction bases unmatched: 6. CDR3 amino acids: CASSYTAGGWADTQYF. CDR3 DNA sequence: TGTGCCAGCAGTTACACAGCGGGAGGGTGGGCAGATACGCAGTATTTT.

The CDR3 loop is CATRGQGNEQYF. CDR3 bases: TGTGCCACCAGAGGACAGGGGAACGAGCAGTACTTC. The rearrangement links TRBV10-3 to TRBJ2-5; 9 bases are a match to TRBD1. TRBJ2-7 matches the DNA end more closely, so the J call is doubtful. This CDR3 region has 12 residues. Germline loops: CDR1 ENHRY, CDR2 SYGVKD.

This clonotype occurred a few times. The V gene is TRBV4-2, the J gene TRBJ2-7, with D unclear. This CDR3 is built from 13 residues. V lost 4 bases and J lost 0, with 7 bases in between. CDR1 is LGHNA and CDR2 is YNFKEQ in the germline V gene. CDR3 residues: CASSPSHSYEQYF. CDR3 coding DNA: TGTGCCAGCAGCCCCAGCCACTCCTACGAGCAGTACTTC.

This clonotype was observed a handful of times. The V call is TRBV9, the J call TRBJ2-7, with 8 bases aligning to TRBD2. V was pared by 4 bases and J by 6 bases, with 12 bases of the junction left unmatched. The CDR3 length is 15 residues. The germline V gene encodes CDR1 SGDLS and CDR2 YYNGEE. DNA of the CDR3: TGTGCCAGCAGCCCCCAAACGGCGGGAGGCGGCGAGCAGTACTTC. It codes for CASSPQTAGGGEQYF.

This clonotype has only a few counts. The chain uses TRBV20-1 and TRBJ2-7; 7 bases map to TRBD2. The assigned J gene may be wrong: the sequence end matches TRBJ2-4 better. The germline CDR1 and CDR2 sequences are DFQATT and SNEGSKA (reference sequence). The CDR3 length is 15 residues. In DNA form, the CDR3 reads TGCAGTGCACCTTCCCTGGGAGGGTTCGCGAACATTCAGTACTTC. It translates to CSAPSLGGFANIQYF.

The chain has TRBV20-1 and TRBJ1-2; unclear D gene. This CDR3 contains 14 residues. CDR1 is DFQATT and CDR2 is SNEGSKA in the germline V gene (reference sequence). The V gene lost 0 bases and the J gene lost 0 bases, with 8 bases spanning the gap. The CDR3 spells CSARDHGANYGYTF. The CDR3 region has the DNA TGCAGTGCTAGAGATCACGGAGCTAACTATGGCTACACCTTC.

This clonotype was counted between two and nine times. The chain couples TRBV28 to TRBJ2-1; tentatively, D is TRBD1 (6 bases). V was pared by 8 bases and J by 1 base, with 18 bases between. The CDR3 contains 16 residues. Germline assignment: CDR1 MDHEN and CDR2 SYDVKM. CDR3 DNA sequence: TGTGCCAGCGATCCTTCCCTACAGGGATCCTACAATGAGCAGTTCTTC. Its protein is CASDPSLQGSYNEQFF. The full variable domain, rest sourced from reference TRBV28 and TRBJ2-1, is DVKVTQSSRYLVKRTGEKVFLECVQDMDHENMFWYRQDPGLGLRLIYFSYDVKMKEKGDIPEGYSVSREKKERFSLILESASTNQTSMYLCASDPSLQGSYNEQFFGPGTRLTVL.

The chain combines TRBV20-1 with TRBJ2-5, with D possibly matching TRBD1 (5 bases). The tail of the sequence fits TRBJ2-1 better, so the J call may be wrong. The CDR3 has 15 amino acids. The germline CDR1 and CDR2 sequences are DFQATT and SNEGSKA (reference sequence). The CDR3 reads CSATGVQGGQETQFF. The CDR3 DNA reads TGCAGTGCTACAGGCGTGCAGGGTGGTCAAGAGACCCAGTTCTTC.

This chain connects TRBV7-8 to TRBJ2-5; 10 bases match TRBD1. With V trimmed by 0 bases and J by 0 bases, 1 base remained unmatched. The CDR3 is 16 amino acids. From germline, CDR1 is SGHVS and CDR2 FQNEAQ. In DNA, the CDR3 is TGTGCCAGCAGCTTAGCGGGACAGGGGTACCAAGAGACCCAGTACTTC. Protein: CASSLAGQGYQETQYF.

This clonotype occurred a few times. The V and J genes are TRBV5-5 and TRBJ2-7; tentative D call: TRBD2 (6 bases). CDR1 is SGHKS and CDR2 is YYEKEE in the germline V gene (reference sequence). The CDR3 has 15 amino acids. V was pared by 1 base and J by 2 bases, with 13 bases between. CDR3 loop: CASSLIRESPYEQYF. CDR3 coding DNA: TGTGCCAGCAGCTTGATACGGGAGTCCCCCTACGAGCAGTACTTC.

This clonotype was detected only a few times. The genes are TRBV10-3 and TRBJ2-1; no definite D call. The V end lost 2 bases, the J end lost 6 bases, and 17 bases lay between the germline ends. The CDR3 has 16 amino acids. Germline V gene lookup returns CDR1 ENHRY and CDR2 SYGVKD. CDR3: CAISEPKPDSVNEQFF. CDR3 coding DNA: TGTGCCATCAGTGAGCCGAAGCCGGATAGTGTCAATGAGCAGTTCTTC.